Reported below is one T cell receptor (beta chain). Its specificity is unknown. This entry comes from a study of cytomegalovirus exposure and HLA in healthy donors. 13 Jbeta primers and 60 Vbeta primers were used for the PCR. The method was immunoSEQ multiplex PCR; TCRdb's version includes in-frame clones alone and lacks a portion of them. Of roughly 100,000 clones in the sample, about four fifths were seen once. Overall study results and limits: A further, later analysis showed that HLA-associated TCR beta chains (compared with equally common others) were more clonally expanded.

Germline V lookup: CDR1 LGHNA, CDR2 YSLEER. With V trimmed by 0 bases and J by 1 base, 8 bases remained unmatched. This CDR3 comprises 17 residues. This sequence joins TRBV4-3 and TRBJ1-2; 7 nucleotides agree with TRBD1. This receptor was taken from a middle-aged woman in good health and CMV-seronegative. The sequencing sample was made of PBMCs. The DNA of the CDR3 is TGCGCCAGCAGCCAAGATGAGAGAACAGGGGATAACTATGGCTACACCTTC. It translates to CASSQDERTGDNYGYTF.